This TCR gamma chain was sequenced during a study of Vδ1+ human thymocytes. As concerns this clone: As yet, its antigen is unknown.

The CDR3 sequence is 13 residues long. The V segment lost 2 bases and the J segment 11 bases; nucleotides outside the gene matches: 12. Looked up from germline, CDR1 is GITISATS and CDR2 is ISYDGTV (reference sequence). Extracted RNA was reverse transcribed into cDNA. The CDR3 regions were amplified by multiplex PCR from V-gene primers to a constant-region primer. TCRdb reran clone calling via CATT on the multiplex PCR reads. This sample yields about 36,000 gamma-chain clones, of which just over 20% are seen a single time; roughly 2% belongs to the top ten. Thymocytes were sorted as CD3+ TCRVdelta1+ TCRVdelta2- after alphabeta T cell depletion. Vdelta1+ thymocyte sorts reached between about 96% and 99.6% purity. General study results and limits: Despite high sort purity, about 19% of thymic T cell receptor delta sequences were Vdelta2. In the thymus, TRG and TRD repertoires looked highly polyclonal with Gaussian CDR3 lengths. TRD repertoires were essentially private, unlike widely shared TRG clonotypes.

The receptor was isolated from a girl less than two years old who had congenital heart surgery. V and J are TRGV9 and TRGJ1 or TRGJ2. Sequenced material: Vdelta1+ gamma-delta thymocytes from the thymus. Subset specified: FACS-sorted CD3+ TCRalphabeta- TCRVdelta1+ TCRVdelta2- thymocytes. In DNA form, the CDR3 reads TGTGCCTTGTGGGAGGACTTCGAGAGTGAGAAACTCTTT. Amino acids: CALWEDFESEKLF.